This T cell receptor (beta chain) derives from a study of blood T cell repertoires in COVID-19. CDR3 length: 14 amino acids. Trimming took 5 bases from V and 3 from J, leaving 13 bases between them. The germline V gene has CDR1 MNHEY and CDR2 SVGAGI. Those enrolled in Seattle joined during active infection and were followed longitudinally afterward. Methods used by the authors: Estimation of nucleated cell counts relied on the amplification of reference gene primers. Sequencing was performed with immunoSEQ multiplex PCR; in TCRdb, only in-frame clones are kept and a portion is missing. Clone size and V and J calls were adopted from that table, with D and trimming inferred from the DNA. The data contain more than 300,000 clones, over 70% of them singletons.

Sequencing input: peripheral blood. This receptor was taken from a woman aged 50 to 60 with COVID-19, enrolled during active disease. J is TRBJ2-5 and V is TRBV6-5; a weak D match, TRBD2 (5 bases). The CDR3 nucleotides read TGTGCCAGCAGTCAACGGACTGCCGAAGAGACCCAGTACTTC. Amino acid sequence: CASSQRTAEETQYF.